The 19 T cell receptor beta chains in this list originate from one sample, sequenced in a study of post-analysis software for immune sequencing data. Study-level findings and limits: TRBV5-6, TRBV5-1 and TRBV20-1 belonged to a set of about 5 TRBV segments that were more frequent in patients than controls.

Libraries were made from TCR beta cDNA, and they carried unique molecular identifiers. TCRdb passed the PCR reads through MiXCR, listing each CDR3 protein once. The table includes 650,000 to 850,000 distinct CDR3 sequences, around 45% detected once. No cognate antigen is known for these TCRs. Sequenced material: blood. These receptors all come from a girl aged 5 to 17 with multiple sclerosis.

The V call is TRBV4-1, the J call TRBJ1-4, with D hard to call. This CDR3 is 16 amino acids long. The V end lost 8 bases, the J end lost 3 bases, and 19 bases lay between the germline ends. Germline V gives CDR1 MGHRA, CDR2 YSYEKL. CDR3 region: CASAILRAEPNEKLFF. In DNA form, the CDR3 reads TGCGCCAGCGCAATCTTGCGTGCGGAGCCTAATGAAAAACTGTTTTTT.

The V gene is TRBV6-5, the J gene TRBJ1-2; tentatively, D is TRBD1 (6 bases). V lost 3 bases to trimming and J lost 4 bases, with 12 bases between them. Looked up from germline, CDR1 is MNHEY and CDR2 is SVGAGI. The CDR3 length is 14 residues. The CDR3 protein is CASSYRGAGYGYTF. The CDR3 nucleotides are TGTGCCAGCAGTTATCGGGGGGCTGGCTATGGCTACACCTTC.

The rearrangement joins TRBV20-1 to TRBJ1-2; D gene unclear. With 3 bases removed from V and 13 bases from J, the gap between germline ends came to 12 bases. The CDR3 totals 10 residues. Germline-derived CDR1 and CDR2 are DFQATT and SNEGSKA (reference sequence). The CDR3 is CSASPAATTF. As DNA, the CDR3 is TGCAGTGCTAGTCCGGCCGCCACCACCTTC.

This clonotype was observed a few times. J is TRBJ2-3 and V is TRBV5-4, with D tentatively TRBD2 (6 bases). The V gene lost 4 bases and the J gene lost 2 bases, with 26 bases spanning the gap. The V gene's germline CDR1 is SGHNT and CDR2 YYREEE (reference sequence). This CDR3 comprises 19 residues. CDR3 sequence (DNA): TGTGCCAGCAGCCCTGGGGCGGGACGGTCTCTTCCAACCACAGATACGCAGTATTTT. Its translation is CASSPGAGRSLPTTDTQYF.

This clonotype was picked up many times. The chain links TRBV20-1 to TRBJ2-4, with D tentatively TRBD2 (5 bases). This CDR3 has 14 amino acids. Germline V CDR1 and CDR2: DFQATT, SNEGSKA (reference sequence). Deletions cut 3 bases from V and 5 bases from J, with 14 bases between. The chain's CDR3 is CSARFGNSQNIQYF. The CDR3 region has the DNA TGCAGTGCTAGGTTCGGGAACAGCCAAAACATTCAGTACTTC.

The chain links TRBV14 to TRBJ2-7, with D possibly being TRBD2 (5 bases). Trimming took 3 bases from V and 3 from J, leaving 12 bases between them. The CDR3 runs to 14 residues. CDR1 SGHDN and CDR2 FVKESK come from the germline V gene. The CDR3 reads CASSHGGPSYEQYF. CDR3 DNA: TGTGCCAGCAGCCACGGCGGGCCCAGCTACGAGCAGTACTTC.

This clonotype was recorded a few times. In nucleotides, the CDR3 is TGCGCCAGCAGCCCCGCCGGAGAGGACACAGATACGCAGTATTTT. Translation gives CASSPAGEDTDTQYF. The V and J genes are TRBV4-1 and TRBJ2-3; D ambiguous. Germline lookup yields CDR1 MGHRA and CDR2 YSYEKL. Trimming cost V 4 bases and J 2 bases, with 13 bases left between them. The CDR3 length is 15 residues.

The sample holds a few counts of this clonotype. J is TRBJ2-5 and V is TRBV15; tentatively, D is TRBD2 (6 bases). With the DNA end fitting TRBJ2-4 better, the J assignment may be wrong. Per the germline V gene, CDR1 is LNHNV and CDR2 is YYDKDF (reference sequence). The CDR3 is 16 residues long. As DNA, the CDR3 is TGTGCCACCAGCAGAGCTAGCGTAGGACCTAAAAACATTCAGTACTTC. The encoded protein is CATSRASVGPKNIQYF.

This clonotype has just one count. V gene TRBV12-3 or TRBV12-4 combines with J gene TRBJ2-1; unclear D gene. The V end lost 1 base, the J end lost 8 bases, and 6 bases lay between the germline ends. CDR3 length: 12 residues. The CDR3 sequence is CASSLDPDEQFF. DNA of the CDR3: TGTGCCAGCAGTTTAGACCCCGATGAGCAGTTCTTC.

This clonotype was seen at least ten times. The CDR3 protein is CASSLRVSETQYF. CDR3 coding DNA: TGTGCCAGCAGCTTAAGGGTTTCAGAGACCCAGTACTTC. The chain recombines TRBV7-2 with TRBJ2-5; D is unresolved. There are 13 residues in the CDR3. Trimming removed 2 bases at V and 4 bases at J, with 8 bases between. Germline lookup yields CDR1 SGHTA and CDR2 FQGNSA.

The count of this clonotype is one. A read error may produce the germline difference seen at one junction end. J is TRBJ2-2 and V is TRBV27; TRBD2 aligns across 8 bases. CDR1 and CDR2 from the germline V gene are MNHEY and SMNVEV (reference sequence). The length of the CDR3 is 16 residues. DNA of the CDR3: TGTGCCAGCAGTTCCGGGACTAGTGGGAGATCCGGGGGGCTGTTTTTT. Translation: CASSSGTSGRSGGLFF.

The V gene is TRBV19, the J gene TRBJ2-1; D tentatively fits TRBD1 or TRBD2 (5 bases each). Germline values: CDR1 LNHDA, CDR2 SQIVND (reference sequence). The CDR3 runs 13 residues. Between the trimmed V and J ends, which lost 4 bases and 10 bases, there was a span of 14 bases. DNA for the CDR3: TGTGCCAGTAGTACCCAGGGACCAAGGGAGCAGTTCTTC. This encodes CASSTQGPREQFF.

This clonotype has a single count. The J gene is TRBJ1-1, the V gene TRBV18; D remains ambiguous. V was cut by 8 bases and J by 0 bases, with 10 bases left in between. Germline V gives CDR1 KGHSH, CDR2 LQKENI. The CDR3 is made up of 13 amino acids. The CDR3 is CASAPAMNTEAFF. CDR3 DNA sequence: TGTGCCAGCGCCCCGGCAATGAACACTGAAGCTTTCTTT.

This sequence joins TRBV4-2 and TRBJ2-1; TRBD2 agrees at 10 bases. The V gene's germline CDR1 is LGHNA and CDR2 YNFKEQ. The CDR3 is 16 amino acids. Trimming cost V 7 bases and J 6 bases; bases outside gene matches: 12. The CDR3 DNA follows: TGTGCCAGCACCAGAGACGCTAGCGGGAGCGTCAATGAGCAGTTCTTC. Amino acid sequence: CASTRDASGSVNEQFF.

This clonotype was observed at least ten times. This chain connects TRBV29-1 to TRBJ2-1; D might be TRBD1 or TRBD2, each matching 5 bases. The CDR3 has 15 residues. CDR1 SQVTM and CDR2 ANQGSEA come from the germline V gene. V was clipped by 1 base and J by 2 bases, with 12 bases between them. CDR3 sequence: CSVEAGREPYNEQFF. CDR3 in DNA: TGCAGCGTTGAAGCTGGCAGGGAGCCCTACAATGAGCAGTTCTTC.

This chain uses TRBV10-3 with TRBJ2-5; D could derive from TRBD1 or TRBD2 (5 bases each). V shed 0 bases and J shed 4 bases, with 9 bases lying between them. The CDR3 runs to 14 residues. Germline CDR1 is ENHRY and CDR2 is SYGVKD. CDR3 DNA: TGTGCCATCAGTGAGTCAGTTGGGGGAGAGACCCAGTACTTC. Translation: CAISESVGGETQYF.

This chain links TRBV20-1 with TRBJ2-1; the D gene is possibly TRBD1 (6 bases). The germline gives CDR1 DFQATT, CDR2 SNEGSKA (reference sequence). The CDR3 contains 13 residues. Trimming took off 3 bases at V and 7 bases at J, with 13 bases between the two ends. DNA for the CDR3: TGCAGTGCTAGTGCCCAAACAGGGAATGAGCAGTTCTTC. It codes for CSASAQTGNEQFF.

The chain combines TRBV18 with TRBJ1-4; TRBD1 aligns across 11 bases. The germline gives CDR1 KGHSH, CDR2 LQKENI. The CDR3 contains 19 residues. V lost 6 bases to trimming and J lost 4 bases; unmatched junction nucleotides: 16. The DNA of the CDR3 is TGTGCCAGCTCCCTCTTATCCTCCGGACAGGGGGCGCTTAATGAAAAACTGTTTTTT. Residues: CASSLLSSGQGALNEKLFF.

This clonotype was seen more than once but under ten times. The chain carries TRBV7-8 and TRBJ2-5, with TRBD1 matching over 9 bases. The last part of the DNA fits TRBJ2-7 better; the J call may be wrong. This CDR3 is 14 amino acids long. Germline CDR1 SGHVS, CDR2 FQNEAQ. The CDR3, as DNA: TGTGCCAGCAGCTTCGGACAGGGGTTAGGCGAGCAGTACTTC. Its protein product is CASSFGQGLGEQYF.